What follows describes a single T cell receptor (beta chain). The clone's antigen remains unknown. No per-base quality is available; no much larger clone lies one base away. V lost 0 bases and J lost 5 bases, and the count of bases not matched to a germline gene is 11. From cysteine to phenylalanine, the CDR3 is 17 amino acids long. The sequence is cut down to CDR3 DNA, 51 bases in frame from base 1. The germline V gene supplies CDR1 SGDLS and CDR2 YYNGEE. At diagnosis, peripheral blood, uninvolved tumor-adjacent lung and tumor were collected and stored as a combination of fresh-frozen and FFPE material. For TCR repertoire profiling, blood samples were analyzed as peripheral blood mononuclear cells. The data stem from a study of T cells in localized non-small cell lung cancer (dated by TCRdb to the early 2020s). Broadly, across the study: T cell repertoires of 200 to 250 early-stage NSCLC patients were analyzed, with tumors being compared against uninvolved tumor-adjacent lungs. Of the NSCLC patients, 120 to 150 were male and approximately 97 were female, and the mean age was approximately 66 years. The cohort comprised some 220 treatment-naïve NSCLC patients with resected, localized lung tumors.

The paper's findings and limits, for the study overall: Because multi-region sequencing of the tumors was not done, intratumor heterogeneity could not be ruled out. The highest T cell clonality was observed in uninvolved tumor-adjacent lung, where clonality exceeded that of tumor, suggesting that antigenic responses were more focused in uninvolved tumor-adjacent lung. Because of the exploratory design, TCR variables were selected using unadjusted p-values without false-discovery rate correction. A median of around 50 of the top 100 tumor clones turned up in the paired uninvolved adjacent lung, and some 27 of those clones also ranked among the top 100 of that same adjacent lung. Longer overall survival was associated with higher blood T cell density, whereas shorter survival was associated with higher adjacent-lung clonality.

The immunoSEQ Assay was used to sequence TCR beta CDR3 regions from DNA. On the authors' methods: T cell density was computed as TCR beta template counts normalized to usable DNA estimated by amplifying housekeeping genes. Richness was estimated using the preseqR package, with extrapolation to 400,000 templates for PBMC samples and to 120,000 templates for tissue samples. Clonality was calculated as one minus Pielou's evenness. Tissue-enriched TCRs were identified through differential abundance testing performed on productive amino-acid clonotypes, with a minimum total count of 5 and an alpha of 0.1. Repertoire overlap between compartments was quantified with the Jaccard Index and Morisita Overlap Index. GLIPH clustered TCR beta CDR3s with public tetramer-defined viral CDR3s; viral motifs required at least three viral sequences plus V-gene enrichment. Sourced from immuneACCESS, this table was stored by TCRdb with only in-frame sequences that have V and J called. A share of the clones is absent; for the studies checked, an unresolved V gene accounts for under half, and the remainder has no known explanation. V, J and clone size were drawn from that table, and D and trimming were deduced from the DNA. This sample comprises over 30,000 clones, about nine tenths of them detected only once. The ten largest clones capture about 5% of the sample.

In this chain, TRBV9 is recombined with TRBJ1-1, with TRBD1 matching 9 junction bases. The receptor was isolated from a male donor older than 55 with stage II lung adenocarcinoma. The sample consisted of peripheral blood mononuclear cells, taken before any cancer treatment. The CDR3 has the sequence CASSVGPPTGGATEAFF. The DNA sequence is TGTGCCAGCAGCGTAGGACCCCCAACAGGGGGCGCGACTGAAGCTTTCTTT.